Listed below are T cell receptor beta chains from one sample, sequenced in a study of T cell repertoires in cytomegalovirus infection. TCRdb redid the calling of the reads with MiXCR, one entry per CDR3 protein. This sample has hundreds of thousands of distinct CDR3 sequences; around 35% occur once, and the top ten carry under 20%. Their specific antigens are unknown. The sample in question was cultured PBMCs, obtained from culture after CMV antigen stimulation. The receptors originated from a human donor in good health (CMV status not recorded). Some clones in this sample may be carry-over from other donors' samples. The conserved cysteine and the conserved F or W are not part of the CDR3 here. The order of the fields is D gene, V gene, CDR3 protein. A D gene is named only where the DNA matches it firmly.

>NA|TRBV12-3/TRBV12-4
ASSPRATTDTQY
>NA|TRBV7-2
ASSLTGASSGNTIY
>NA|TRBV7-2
ASSLVTGAGETQY
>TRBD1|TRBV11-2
ASSLGDRPNTEAF
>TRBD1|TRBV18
ASSPRTGREQY
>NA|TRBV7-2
ASSSPPALPLH
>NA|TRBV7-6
ASSPAGTSTDTQY
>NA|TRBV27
ASSSEGELNALETQY
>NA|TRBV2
ASSASGLSYEQY
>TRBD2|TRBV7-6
ASSRSGRGETQY
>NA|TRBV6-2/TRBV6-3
ASKDSGNQPQH
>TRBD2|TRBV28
ASSLWAGVREQY
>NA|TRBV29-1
SVDPGSSTDTQY
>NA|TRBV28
ASTIPGGWSSSPLH
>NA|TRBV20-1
SAQGALSEQY
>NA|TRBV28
ASKGLQLAEQY
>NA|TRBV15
ATSRDPNEQF
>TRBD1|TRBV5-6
ASSSWTGLLNRNTEAF
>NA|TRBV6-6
ASKRPGRVPYNEQF
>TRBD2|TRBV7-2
ASSPGGLAGRAGELF
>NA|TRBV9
ASSGSSYT
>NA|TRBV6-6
ASSYAGEGGYT
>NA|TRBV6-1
ASTHTYNEQF
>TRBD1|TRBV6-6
ASSSTGAVSRAF
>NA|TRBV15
ATTRVVENTEAF
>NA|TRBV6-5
ASSYDLAPNTGELF
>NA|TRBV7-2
ASSPGWTGVGNEQF
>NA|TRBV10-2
ASSERGVGEAF